The 24 T cell receptor beta chains listed next were all sequenced from one sample in a study of human thymus T cells. Using immunoSEQ multiplex PCR, the repertoire was profiled, and TCRdb retains in-frame clones only, with some absent. The sample consists of about 78,000 clones, just over 95% of them appearing once. From resections taken during corrective heart surgery, the thymus tissue was obtained. The specimen was thymus tissue. The receptors originated from a boy under three years old with a congenital heart defect but otherwise immunologically healthy.

This rearrangement joins TRBV10-1 to TRBJ2-6; the D call may be TRBD1 or TRBD2 (5 bases each). Trimming took off 4 bases at V and 2 bases at J, with 15 bases between the two ends. Germline CDR1 is WNHNN and CDR2 is SYGVQD (reference sequence). The CDR3 is made up of 17 amino acids. This chain's CDR3 is CASSALPPGPGANVLTF. The CDR3 DNA is TGCGCCAGCAGTGCCCTGCCGCCGGGGCCTGGGGCCAACGTCCTGACTTTC.

This chain links TRBV5-1 with TRBJ2-3; 9 bases match TRBD2. The CDR3 extends over 17 amino acids. The V gene end was trimmed by 2 bases and the J gene end by 0 bases; junction bases not matched to a gene: 7. CDR1 is SGHRS, CDR2 YFSETQ, per germline. The CDR3 region has the DNA TGCGCCAGCAGCTTCCTAACTAGCGGGCAAAGCACAGATACGCAGTATTTT. This encodes CASSFLTSGQSTDTQYF. Supplemented by reference TRBV5-1 and TRBJ2-3, the full variable domain reads KAGVTQTPRYLIKTRGQQVTLSCSPISGHRSVSWYQQTPGQGLQFLFEYFSETQRNKGNFPGRFSGRQFSNSRSEMNVSTLELGDSALYLCASSFLTSGQSTDTQYFGPGTRLTVL.

This chain uses TRBV4-2 with TRBJ1-2; 8 bases match TRBD1. CDR1 is LGHNA and CDR2 is YNFKEQ in the germline V gene. This CDR3 contains 15 residues. V lost 1 base and J lost 6; bases outside the gene matches: 7. As DNA, the CDR3 is TGTGCCAGCAGCCAAGGACACAGGGGGAGCGATGGCTACACCTTC. It yields the protein CASSQGHRGSDGYTF.

CDR3: CASSQPPVGTGTDTQYF. The CDR3 nucleotides are TGTGCCAGCAGCCAACCGCCAGTAGGGACGGGCACAGATACGCAGTATTTT. The chain couples TRBV14 to TRBJ2-3; the D gene could be TRBD1 or TRBD2 (5 bases each). Germline CDR1 SGHDN, CDR2 FVKESK. Trimming took 2 bases from V and 1 from J, leaving 16 bases between them. The CDR3 consists of 17 residues.

This clone was counted only a few times. This chain uses TRBV30 with TRBJ1-6; D gene unclear. Trimming took off 1 base at V and 0 bases at J, with 10 bases between the two ends. There are 16 residues in the CDR3. Germline lookup yields CDR1 GTSNPN and CDR2 SVGIG (reference sequence). The CDR3 protein is CAWSAFKSSYNSPLHF. CDR3 bases: TGTGCCTGGAGTGCGTTCAAGAGCTCCTATAATTCACCCCTCCACTTT.

This chain connects TRBV6-1 to TRBJ1-5; 9 nucleotides align to TRBD1. The germline V gene encodes CDR1 MNHNS and CDR2 SASEGT. The V and J ends lost 7 bases and 7 bases, in that order; junction bases with no gene match: 8. The CDR3 has 14 amino acids. The CDR3 coding sequence is TGTGCCAGCAACAGTCGGACAGGGGAACAGCCCCAGCATTTT. The encoded protein is CASNSRTGEQPQHF.

V gene TRBV9 combines with J gene TRBJ1-2; TRBD1 aligns across 9 bases. In germline, CDR1 is SGDLS, CDR2 YYNGEE. V lost 0 bases to trimming and J lost 2 bases; unmatched junction nucleotides: 8. The length of the CDR3 is 17 residues. CDR3 amino acids: CASSVGDREKRNYGYTF. CDR3 in DNA: TGTGCCAGCAGCGTAGGGGACAGGGAGAAGAGGAACTATGGCTACACCTTC.

The CDR3 coding sequence is TGTGCCAGCAGCCCCCCCCTCCCTCTAGCGGGAGCTAAAGATACGCAGTATTTT. Translation: CASSPPLPLAGAKDTQYF. The gene calls are TRBV7-2 and TRBJ2-3; TRBD2 aligns across 10 bases. The junction had 16 bases not matched to a gene; V was cut back by 5 bases and J by 5 bases. The germline V gene encodes CDR1 SGHTA and CDR2 FQGNSA. This CDR3 region has 18 residues. Supplemented by reference TRBV7-2 and TRBJ2-3, the full variable domain reads GAGVSQSPSNKVTEKGKDVELRCDPISGHTALYWYRQSLGQGLEFLIYFQGNSAPDKSGLPSDRFSAERTGGSVSTLTIQRTQQEDSAVYLCASSPPLPLAGAKDTQYFGPGTRLTVL.

The rearrangement joins TRBV21-1 to TRBJ2-2. TRBV21-1 is assigned pseudogene status. CDR3 size: 13 residues. Here the CDR3 DNA reads TGTGCCAGCAGCACCCGGGACGCCGGGGAGCTGTTTTTT. Its translation is CASSTRDAGELFF.

V usage is TRBV5-5 and J usage is TRBJ1-2, with D unresolved. Trimming took off 0 bases at V and 8 bases at J, with 5 bases between the two ends. CDR3 length equals 11 residues. Germline CDR1 SGHKS, CDR2 YYEKEE (reference sequence). The CDR3 DNA is TGTGCCAGCAGCTTGGTCGGCGGCTACACCTTC. Protein product: CASSLVGGYTF.

The chain links TRBV5-6 to TRBJ2-7, with a tentative D call TRBD1 (5 bases). Trimming took 5 bases from V and 2 from J, leaving 14 bases between them. CDR3 length: 14 amino acids. CDR1 SGHDT and CDR2 YYEEEE come from the germline V gene. The CDR3 protein is CASSTHRMAYEQYF. Written as DNA, the CDR3 is TGTGCCAGCAGTACGCACAGGATGGCCTACGAGCAGTACTTC.

The chain links TRBV15 to TRBJ1-5; no firm D call. Germline CDR1 reads LNHNV; CDR2 reads YYDKDF (reference sequence). Trimming pared 0 bases from V and 3 bases from J, leaving 6 bases between. The length of the CDR3 is 14 residues. In nucleotides, the CDR3 is TGTGCCACCAGCAGAGAACACCACAATCAGCCCCAGCATTTT. It specifies CATSREHHNQPQHF.

J is TRBJ2-7 and V is TRBV6-1, with 9 bases aligning to TRBD1. Germline CDR1 MNHNS, CDR2 SASEGT. J was trimmed by 3 bases and V by 7 bases; bases with no gene match: 7. The CDR3 runs to 14 residues. CDR3 sequence: CASIPGQGHYEQYF. CDR3 sequence (DNA): TGTGCCAGCATCCCGGGACAGGGCCACTACGAGCAGTACTTC.

The chain is built from TRBV4-3 and TRBJ2-7; possible D gene TRBD1, 5 bases. The V and J ends lost 1 base and 1 base respectively, with 14 bases between them. This CDR3 contains 16 residues. The germline CDR1 and CDR2 sequences are LGHNA and YSLEER. The CDR3, as DNA: TGCGCCAGCAGCCAAGGGCGTCCAGGGCCATCCTACGAGCAGTACTTC. Residues: CASSQGRPGPSYEQYF.

The chain employs TRBV11-3 and TRBJ1-1; D is ambiguous. Trimming removed 1 base from V and 4 bases from J, with 7 bases in between. Germline loops: CDR1 SGHNT, CDR2 YENEEA. This CDR3 spans 13 amino acids. The CDR3 region is CASSLVAGTEAFF. In DNA form, the CDR3 reads TGTGCCAGCAGCTTAGTGGCGGGCACTGAAGCTTTCTTT.

This clone was seen once. This rearrangement joins TRBV19 to TRBJ1-4; unclear D gene. The V gene's germline CDR1 is LNHDA and CDR2 SQIVND (reference sequence). CDR3 size: 12 residues. Trimming shortened V by 6 bases and J by 10 bases, and 12 bases separated the two germline ends. This CDR3 is CASRKGSAKLFF. The CDR3 region has the DNA TGTGCCAGTAGGAAAGGGAGCGCAAAACTGTTTTTT.

The chain has TRBV6-1 and TRBJ1-2, with D possibly being TRBD1 (5 bases). The CDR3 consists of 15 residues. V was trimmed by 10 bases and J by 8 bases, leaving 26 bases between them. Germline CDR1 is MNHNS and CDR2 is SASEGT. In nucleotides, the CDR3 is TGTGCCACTACCTTCAAACTGGGGCAGGGTAAAGGCTACACCTTC. It codes for CATTFKLGQGKGYTF.

V gene TRBV9 combines with J gene TRBJ1-2; D is unclear. Looked up from germline, CDR1 is SGDLS and CDR2 is YYNGEE. This CDR3 region has 15 residues. V shed 4 bases and J shed 0 bases, with 13 bases lying between them. CDR3 in amino acids: CASSPNQLANYGYTF. CDR3 DNA sequence: TGTGCCAGCAGCCCCAACCAGTTAGCTAACTATGGCTACACCTTC.

This chain connects TRBV7-3 to TRBJ2-2, with 11 bases matching TRBD1. Germline V CDR1 and CDR2: SGHTA, FQGTGA. V was clipped by 4 bases and J by 6 bases; unmatched bases: 7. The CDR3 has 16 residues. The CDR3, as DNA: TGTGCCAGCAGCTCCGGACAGGGGGCAAAAGCCGGGGAGCTGTTTTTT. Translated, it gives CASSSGQGAKAGELFF.

The V and J genes are TRBV10-3 and TRBJ2-7; D remains ambiguous. Germline V CDR1 and CDR2: ENHRY, SYGVKD. V gave up 4 bases and J gave up 0 bases, with 7 bases separating them. This CDR3 is built from 13 residues. CDR3 residues: CAISVWPSYEQYF. CDR3 coding DNA: TGTGCCATCAGTGTATGGCCCTCCTACGAGCAGTACTTC.

This clone appeared once. J is TRBJ2-7 and V is TRBV27, with D possibly matching TRBD1 (6 bases). Germline loops: CDR1 MNHEY, CDR2 SMNVEV (reference sequence). This CDR3 contains 14 residues. The ends were cut back, 3 bases at V and 5 bases at J, with 14 bases in the middle. The CDR3 region is CASSLGDRINEQYF. Here the CDR3 DNA reads TGTGCCAGCAGTTTGGGCGACAGGATCAACGAGCAGTACTTC.

The V gene is TRBV10-3, the J gene TRBJ1-2, with 9 nucleotides matching TRBD1. The CDR3 runs to 14 residues. The V gene's germline CDR1 is ENHRY and CDR2 SYGVKD. V was pared by 6 bases and J by 8 bases, with 10 bases of the junction left unmatched. The CDR3 spells CAIRTGTGNRGYTF. CDR3 bases: TGTGCCATCAGGACCGGGACAGGGAACCGAGGCTACACCTTC.

The chain is built from TRBV7-8 and TRBJ2-5; maybe TRBD2 (5 bases). Germline CDR1 reads SGHVS; CDR2 reads FQNEAQ. The CDR3 sequence is 15 residues long. The ends were cut back, 0 bases at V and 5 bases at J, with 13 bases in the middle. The CDR3 sequence: CASSLAFASRETQYF. CDR3 nucleotides: TGTGCCAGCAGCTTAGCGTTTGCTAGCCGGGAGACCCAGTACTTC.

V and J are TRBV11-3 and TRBJ1-2; D possibly corresponds to TRBD1 (5 bases). The CDR3 contains 14 residues. The V end was cut by 5 bases, the J end by 4 bases, with 14 bases between. Germline V gene data show CDR1 as SGHNT and CDR2 as YENEEA. Here the CDR3 reads CASSHRHGAYGYTF. The CDR3 DNA sequence: TGTGCCAGCAGCCACCGGCACGGGGCCTATGGCTACACCTTC.